The entry below gives a single TCR beta chain sequence along with its context. This clone was recorded once. Its recognized antigen is unknown. One base away there is no much larger clone; base qualities are not given. This sample was included in a study of T cell changes during pregnancy in multiple sclerosis (dated by TCRdb to about 2019). General notes on the study: The study examined how the T cell repertoire changed over the course of pregnancy in women with multiple sclerosis.

CDR1 MNHEY and CDR2 SMNVEV were looked up in the germline V gene (reference sequence). The V and J ends are trimmed by 7 bases and 6 bases, leaving 17 bases between them. Including the terminal cysteine and phenylalanine, the CDR3 comprises 14 residues. Only the CDR3 part of the read is kept: 42 bases, read in frame from the first base. Library creation used the immunoSEQ multiplex PCR assay. TCRdb took this table from immuneACCESS and kept in-frame rearrangements with V and J called. Such tables lack part of the clones; where checked against another copy, unresolved V genes explain under half of the gap, and the rest is unexplained. The sample data list tens of thousands of clones, and over 75% of these were observed just once. About 5.8% of the sample is held by the ten biggest clonotypes.

This chain is built from TRBV27 and TRBJ2-3; TRBD2 is a weak D gene call, 7 bases matching. Sequences were derived from CD8+ T cells from peripheral blood mononuclear cells, sampled before pregnancy. This receptor was taken from a female donor with multiple sclerosis, enrolled in a pregnancy study. CDR3 sequence: CASTKEGGSDTQYF. The nucleotide sequence is given as TGTGCCAGCACCAAGGAGGGGGGGTCCGATACGCAGTATTTT.